This T cell receptor (beta chain) was sequenced during a study of T cells after yellow fever vaccination. As TCR cDNA was made by 5'RACE template switching, a universal primer site and UMIs were added. TCRdb used MiXCR to reprocess the 5' RACE reads, holding one entry per CDR3 protein. The sample contains fewer than 400,000 distinct CDR3 sequences, more than 5.5% of which appear only once. Germline CDR1 reads SGHTA; CDR2 reads FQGNSA. The V end was cut by 2 bases, the J end by 4 bases, with 14 bases between. The length of the CDR3 is 15 residues. The sample consisted of PBMCs, taken 5 days after the yellow fever booster vaccination. The source of this sequence is a man aged 25 to 40 who received the YFV17D yellow fever vaccine. The V and J genes are TRBV7-2 and TRBJ2-5; D may be TRBD1 (7 bases). DNA for the CDR3: TGTGCCAGCAGCTTACACCCAGGGGGAGGAGAGACCCAGTACTTC. As protein: CASSLHPGGGETQYF. Looking up the rest from reference TRBV7-2 and TRBJ2-5 gives the full variable domain: GAGVSQSPSNKVTEKGKDVELRCDPISGHTALYWYRQSLGQGLEFLIYFQGNSAPDKSGLPSDRFSAERTGGSVSTLTIQRTQQEDSAVYLCASSLHPGGGETQYFGPGTRLLVL.